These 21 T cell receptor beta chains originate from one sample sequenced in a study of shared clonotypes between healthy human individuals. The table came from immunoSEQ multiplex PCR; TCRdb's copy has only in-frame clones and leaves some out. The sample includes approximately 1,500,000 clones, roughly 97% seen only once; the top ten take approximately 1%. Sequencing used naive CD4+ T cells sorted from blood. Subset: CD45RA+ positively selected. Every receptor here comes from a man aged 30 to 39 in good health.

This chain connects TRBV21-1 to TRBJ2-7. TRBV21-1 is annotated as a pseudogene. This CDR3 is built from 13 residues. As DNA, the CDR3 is TGTGCCAGCAGCAAATGGTCGGGCTCGGAGCAGTACTTC. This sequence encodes CASSKWSGSEQYF.

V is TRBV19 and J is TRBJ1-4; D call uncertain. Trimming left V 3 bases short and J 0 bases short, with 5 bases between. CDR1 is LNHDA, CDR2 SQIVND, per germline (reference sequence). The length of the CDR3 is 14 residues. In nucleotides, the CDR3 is TGTGCCAGTAGTATGGGAGCAACTAATGAAAAACTGTTTTTT. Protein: CASSMGATNEKLFF. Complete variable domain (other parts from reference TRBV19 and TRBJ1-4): DGGITQSPKYLFRKEGQNVTLSCEQNLNHDAMYWYRQDPGQGLRLIYYSQIVNDFQKGDIAEGYSVSREKKESFPLTVTSAQKNPTAFYLCASSMGATNEKLFFGSGTQLSVL.

For the CDR3, the DNA is TGTGCCAGCAGACCCGACCTGCGGCTTACCGGGGAGCTGTTTTTT. This encodes CASRPDLRLTGELFF. This rearrangement joins TRBV27 to TRBJ2-2, with D unresolved. V was pared by 6 bases and J by 5 bases, with 16 bases between. There are 15 residues in the CDR3. The germline V gene encodes CDR1 MNHEY and CDR2 SMNVEV (reference sequence).

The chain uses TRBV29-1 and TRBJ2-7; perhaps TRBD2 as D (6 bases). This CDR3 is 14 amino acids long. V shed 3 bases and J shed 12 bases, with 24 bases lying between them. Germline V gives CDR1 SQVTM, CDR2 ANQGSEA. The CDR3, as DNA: TGCAGCGTTGAGCCCAGCGGGCTCCCTACGATTGGGTACTTC. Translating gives CSVEPSGLPTIGYF.

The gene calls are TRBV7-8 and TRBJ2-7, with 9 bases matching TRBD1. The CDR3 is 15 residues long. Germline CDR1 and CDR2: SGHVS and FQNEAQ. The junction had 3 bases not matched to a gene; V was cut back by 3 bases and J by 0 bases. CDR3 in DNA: TGTGCCAGCAGCTTGGACAGGGGCGGCTCCTACGAGCAGTACTTC. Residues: CASSLDRGGSYEQYF.

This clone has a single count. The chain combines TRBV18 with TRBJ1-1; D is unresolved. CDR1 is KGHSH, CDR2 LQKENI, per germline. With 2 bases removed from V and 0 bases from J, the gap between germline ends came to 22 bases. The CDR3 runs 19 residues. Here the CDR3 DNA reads TGTGCCAGCTCACCATCTAGAGCGGCGGCAGGCGGCATGAACACTGAAGCTTTCTTT. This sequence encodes CASSPSRAAAGGMNTEAFF.

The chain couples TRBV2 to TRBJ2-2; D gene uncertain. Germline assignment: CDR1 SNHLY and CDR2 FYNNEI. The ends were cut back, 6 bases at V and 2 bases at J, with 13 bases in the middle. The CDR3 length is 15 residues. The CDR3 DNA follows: TGTGCCAGCAGCTTGAGACGGTCAAACACCGGGGAGCTGTTTTTT. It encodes CASSLRRSNTGELFF.

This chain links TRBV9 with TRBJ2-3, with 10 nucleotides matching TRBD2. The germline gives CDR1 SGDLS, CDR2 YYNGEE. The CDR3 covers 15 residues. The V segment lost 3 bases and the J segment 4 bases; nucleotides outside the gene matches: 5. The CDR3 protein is CASSELAGFADTQYF. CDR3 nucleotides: TGTGCCAGCAGCGAACTAGCGGGATTCGCAGATACGCAGTATTTT.

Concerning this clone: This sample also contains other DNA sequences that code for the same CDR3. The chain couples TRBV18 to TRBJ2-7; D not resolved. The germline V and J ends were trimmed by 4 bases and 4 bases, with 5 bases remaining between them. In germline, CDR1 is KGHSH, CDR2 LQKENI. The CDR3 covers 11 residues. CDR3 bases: TGTGCCAGCTCACTTGATTACGAGCAGTACTTC. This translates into CASSLDYEQYF.

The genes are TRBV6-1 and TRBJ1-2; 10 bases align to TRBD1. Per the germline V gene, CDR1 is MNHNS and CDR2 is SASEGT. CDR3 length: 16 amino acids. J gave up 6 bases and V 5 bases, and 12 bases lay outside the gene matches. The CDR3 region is CASSQDRGRGRDGYTF. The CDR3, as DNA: TGTGCCAGCAGTCAAGACAGGGGGCGCGGAAGGGATGGCTACACCTTC.

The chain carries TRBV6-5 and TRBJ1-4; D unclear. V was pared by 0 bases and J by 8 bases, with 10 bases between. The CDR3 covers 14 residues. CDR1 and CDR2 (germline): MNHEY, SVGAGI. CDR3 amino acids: CASSYSRQQEKLFF. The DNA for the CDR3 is TGTGCCAGCAGTTACTCGAGGCAGCAGGAAAAACTGTTTTTT.

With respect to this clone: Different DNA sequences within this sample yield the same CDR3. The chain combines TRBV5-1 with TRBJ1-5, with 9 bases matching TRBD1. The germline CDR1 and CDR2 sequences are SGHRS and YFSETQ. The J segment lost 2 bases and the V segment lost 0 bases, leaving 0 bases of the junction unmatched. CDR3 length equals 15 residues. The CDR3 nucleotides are TGCGCCAGCAGCTTGGGGGACAGGGGCAATCAGCCCCAGCATTTT. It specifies CASSLGDRGNQPQHF.

CDR3 residues: CATSAGTGASQPQHF. CDR3 bases: TGTGCCACCAGCGCCGGGACAGGCGCGTCGCAGCCCCAGCATTTT. The genes are TRBV15 and TRBJ1-5; 8 bases are shared with TRBD1. This CDR3 contains 15 residues. Per the germline V gene, CDR1 is LNHNV and CDR2 is YYDKDF (reference sequence). The ends lost 5 bases at V and 7 bases at J; junction bases unmatched: 10.

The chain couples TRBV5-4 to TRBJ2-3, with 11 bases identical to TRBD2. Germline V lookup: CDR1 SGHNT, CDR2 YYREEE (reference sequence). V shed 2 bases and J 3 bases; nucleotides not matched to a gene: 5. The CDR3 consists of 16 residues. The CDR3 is CASSLLAGVGTDTQYF. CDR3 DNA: TGTGCCAGCAGCTTACTAGCGGGAGTAGGGACAGATACGCAGTATTTT.

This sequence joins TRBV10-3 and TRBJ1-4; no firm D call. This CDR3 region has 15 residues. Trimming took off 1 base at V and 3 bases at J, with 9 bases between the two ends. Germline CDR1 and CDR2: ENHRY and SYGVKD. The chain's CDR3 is CAISEYRWANEKLFF. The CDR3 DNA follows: TGTGCCATCAGTGAGTATAGGTGGGCTAATGAAAAACTGTTTTTT.

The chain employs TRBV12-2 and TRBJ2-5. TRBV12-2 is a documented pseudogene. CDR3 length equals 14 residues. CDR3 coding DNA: TGTGCAAGTCGCTTAAGGCCAGACGTAGTGACCCAGTACTTC. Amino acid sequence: CASRLRPDVVTQYF.

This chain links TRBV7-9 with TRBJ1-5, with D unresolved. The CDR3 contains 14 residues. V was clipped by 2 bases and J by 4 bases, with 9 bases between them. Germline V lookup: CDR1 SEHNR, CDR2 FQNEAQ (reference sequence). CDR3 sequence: CASSLTTGNQPQHF. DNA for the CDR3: TGTGCCAGCAGCTTAACTACGGGGAATCAGCCCCAGCATTTT.

The CDR3 loop is CASSPGQVLGREQYF. For the CDR3, the DNA is TGTGCCAGCAGCCCCGGACAGGTGTTGGGTAGGGAGCAGTACTTC. This chain links TRBV9 with TRBJ2-7; TRBD1 aligns across 7 bases. V lost 4 bases and J lost 7; bases outside the gene matches: 14. Per germline, CDR1 SGDLS and CDR2 YYNGEE. This CDR3 has 15 residues.

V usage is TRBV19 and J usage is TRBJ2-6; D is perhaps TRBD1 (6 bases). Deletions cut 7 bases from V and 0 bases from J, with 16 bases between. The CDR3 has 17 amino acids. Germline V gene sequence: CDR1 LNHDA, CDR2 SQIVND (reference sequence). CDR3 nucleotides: TGTGCCAGTACCCCTGGGACACCCAGCTCTGGGGCCAACGTCCTGACTTTC. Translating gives CASTPGTPSSGANVLTF.

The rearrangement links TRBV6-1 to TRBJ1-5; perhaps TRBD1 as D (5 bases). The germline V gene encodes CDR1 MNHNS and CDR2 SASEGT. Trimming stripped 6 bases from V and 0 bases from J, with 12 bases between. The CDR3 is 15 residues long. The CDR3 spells CASRRQYYSNQPQHF. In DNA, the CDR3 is TGTGCCAGCAGGCGACAGTACTATAGCAATCAGCCCCAGCATTTT.

This CDR3 reads CASSLFGSDRVKYEQFF. The CDR3 DNA follows: TGTGCCAGCAGCTTGTTTGGATCGGACAGGGTAAAATATGAGCAGTTCTTC. V is TRBV5-4 and J is TRBJ2-1; 8 positions match TRBD1. The V segment lost 1 base and the J segment 8 bases; nucleotides outside the gene matches: 14. This CDR3 comprises 17 residues. The V gene's germline CDR1 is SGHNT and CDR2 YYREEE (reference sequence).